Reported below is one T cell receptor beta chain. Antigen unknown. Donors showed nominal health when sampled, although they likely had unrecorded immune exposures. This record comes from a study of cytomegalovirus exposure and HLA in healthy donors. Study at large: Most donors, 70% to 85% of 398 genotyped, fell in the Caucasian-associated ancestry cluster.

Primers for the PCR totalled 60 Vbeta and 13 Jbeta. Produced via immunoSEQ multiplex PCR; TCRdb's table is partial and in-frame only. In the table there are fewer than 130,000 clones, 60% to 75% of which are singletons. Study-wide points: A prior analysis recorded that most TCR beta V segments were productive about 90% or about 30% of the time.

The sequencing input was PBMCs. The TCR was taken from a man aged 35 to 55 in good health and CMV-seropositive.

The CDR3 DNA follows: TGTGCCAGCAGGTTAGCAAGTGAGCAGTTCTTC. Amino acid sequence: CASRLASEQFF. The chain combines TRBV6-5 with TRBJ2-1; D is unresolved. CDR1 is MNHEY, CDR2 SVGAGI, per germline. Trimming pared 6 bases from V and 9 bases from J, leaving 9 bases between. This CDR3 is 11 amino acids long.